This note documents a single T cell receptor beta chain sequence. This specimen belongs to a study of shared clonotypes between healthy human individuals. The CDR3 loop spans 11 amino acids. In germline, CDR1 is KGHSH, CDR2 LQKENI. V lost 5 bases, J lost 6 bases, and 4 bases lay in between. Generated by immunoSEQ multiplex PCR, the TCRdb table keeps only in-frame clones and is missing some. Of some 490,000 clones detected, approximately 81% appear once; the ten largest clones hold roughly 13%. The V gene is TRBV18, the J gene TRBJ1-4; D is uncertain. The specimen sequenced was PBMCs. The receptor's source is a woman aged 40 to 55 in good health. Some clones in this sample may be carry-over from other donors' samples. In DNA form, the CDR3 reads TGTGCCAGCTCAAGAGATGAAAAACTGTTTTTT. Protein product: CASSRDEKLFF.